The sequence of this T cell receptor (beta chain) was determined in a study of blood T cell repertoires in COVID-19. Some clones are missing from TCRdb's copy, which holds only in-frame ones; the method was immunoSEQ multiplex PCR. There are about 26,000 clones in the sample; almost 90% occur only once, and roughly 17% lies in the top ten. CDR3 size: 14 residues. Germline-derived CDR1 and CDR2 are ENHRY and SYGVKD. Unmatched junction bases numbered 6, after V lost 5 bases and J lost 5 bases. The receptor was derived from a man between 65 and 85 years old with acute or convalescent COVID-19. The chain joins TRBV10-3 to TRBJ1-1, with 9 bases lining up with TRBD1. Material for sequencing was peripheral blood. The CDR3 reads CAISRTGEETEAFF. Here the CDR3 DNA reads TGTGCCATCAGTCGGACAGGGGAGGAAACTGAAGCTTTCTTT.